The clone carrying this T cell receptor beta chain was detected only a few times. Via MiXCR, TCRdb re-called the RT-PCR reads, giving one row per CDR3 protein. The sample shows under 200,000 distinct CDR3 sequences, 10% to 15% of them seen only once. This sample stems from a study of response to subunit inactivated influenza vaccine. The CDR3 has 13 residues. Trimming shortened V by 5 bases and J by 5 bases, and 12 bases separated the two germline ends. This sample also appeared in a second study, on T cells expressing NK-cell markers. That publication notes: A 5'RACE template switching approach incorporating UMIs was used to make TCR beta cDNA.

This sequence originates from a man aged 50-60 years who received an inactivated influenza vaccine. The chain recombines TRBV12-3 or TRBV12-4 with TRBJ1-1, with D hard to call. The specimen comprised CD8+ T cells sorted from PBMCs, sampled roughly 13 days after vaccination. The CDR3 sequence: CASSPLGWTEAFF. CDR3 sequence (DNA): TGTGCCAGCAGTCCCCTGGGATGGACTGAAGCTTTCTTT.